This TCR beta chain was recorded in a study of a mutant IDH1 vaccine in newly diagnosed glioma (TCRdb year 2021). Regarding the study in general: In the chemotherapy-containing groups, vaccination started alongside temozolomide cycles, whereas in patients who had radiotherapy alone it started 4-6 weeks after radiotherapy. Of the approximately 34 patients who were treated, around 60% were male and approximately 40% were female, and the mean age was roughly 40 years. Prior to enrollment, standard therapy consisting of radiotherapy alone, temozolomide alone, or radiochemotherapy with temozolomide had been administered to patients, with the combination being received by most patients. Visit V12 was the week-35 safety follow-up and visit V13 was the week-47 end of study. Peripheral blood was drawn at six visits: V03 (baseline), V05, V07, V10, V12 and V13. For exploratory analyses, roughly 25 treated patients had longitudinal TCRB deep sequencing done wherever samples were available. Overall results and qualifications from the work: PBMC samples for TCRB deep sequencing were selected based on availability. The authors stated that sample limitations prevented analyses of patient blood samples from being reproduced. Vaccine-induced immune responses across multiple MHC alleles were detected in approximately 94% of patients. Pseudoprogression seemed to be unrelated to changes in the top peripheral T cell clonotypes found by TCRB sequencing.

Libraries were constructed by the immunoSEQ multiplex PCR assay. Rearranged TCR beta chain sequences were amplified with the hsTCRB Kit following the manufacturer's protocol. An Illumina MiSeq was used to sequence the TCRB libraries. The original methods were these. Demultiplexing, trimming and gene mapping were performed with the kit vendor's proprietary platform. The table was pulled from immuneACCESS by TCRdb, which kept in-frame rearrangements only. Such tables lose some clones; where checked, under half of the loss comes from unresolved V genes, and the rest has no known cause. That table gives V, J and clone size, and the DNA gave D and trimming. The sample records about 60,000 clones, approximately 87% of which are singletons. Of the sample, over 1.5% is held by the ten largest clones. The time point tag for this specimen amounts to: week 35, safety follow-up. A 20-mer mutant IDH1 peptide at 300 micrograms in Montanide made up each vaccine dose, which was injected subcutaneously together with topical imiquimod. Eight vaccinations were administered to patients in weeks 1, 3, 5, 7, 11, 15, 19 and 23, corresponding to visits V03 through V10. All donors had newly diagnosed IDH1-mutant astrocytomas of WHO grade 3 or 4 that showed loss of nuclear ATRX. The samples were drawn from NOA16, a multicentre, single-arm, open-label phase I trial in Germany that tested a mutant IDH1 peptide vaccine in humans for the first time. The DNeasy Blood and Tissue Kit was used to extract genomic DNA from EDTA blood for TCRB sequencing.

CDR1 MDHEN and CDR2 SYDVKM were looked up in the germline V gene. From its cysteine to its phenylalanine, the CDR3 spans 14 amino acids. The read is trimmed to its CDR3 DNA, 42 bases read in frame from base 1. V is clipped by 3 bases and J by 6 bases, and the sequence between their germline boundaries is 14 bases long. Turning to this clone: The clone's antigen remains unknown. Base qualities are not provided; no much larger clone lies one nucleotide away.

This receptor was taken from a man aged 35-49 years with glioma. The receptor chain draws on TRBV28 and TRBJ1-2; the D region possibly corresponds to TRBD1 (5 bases align). Source: PBMCs, taken from a glioma patient whose treatment included an IDH1 peptide vaccine. The DNA sequence is TGTGCCAGCAGTTTCGTTGACGGGGCGAATGGCTACACCTTC. It codes for CASSFVDGANGYTF.